The TCR beta chain described here comes from a study of regulatory T cells in long-lasting Graves disease. Specified time point: persistent/refractory GD, antithyroid drugs over 5 years with positive TRAb. Researchers made the TCR library from RNA that was extracted from PBMCs. This CDR3 is built from 15 residues. Germline lookup yields CDR1 MDHEN and CDR2 SYDVKM. Trimming removed 2 bases from V and 0 bases from J, with 9 bases in between. In building TCR beta libraries, iRepertoire HTBI primers were used together with Arm-PCR of CDR3 regions. In TCRdb, the multiplex PCR reads were re-called with MiXCR into one record per CDR3 protein. The data show about 430,000 distinct CDR3 sequences, over 20% seen once.

Sequenced here: peripheral blood mononuclear cells (PBMCs), sampled when the disease was refractory, from a patient treated with antithyroid drugs. The sequence derives from a female donor with Graves disease. The rearrangement joins TRBV28 to TRBJ2-3; D possibly corresponds to TRBD2 (5 bases). This chain's CDR3 is CASSLTSPSTDTQYF. CDR3 DNA: TGTGCCAGCAGTTTAACTAGTCCTAGCACAGATACGCAGTATTTT.